The present T cell receptor (beta chain) was sequenced within a study of control samples from healthy donors and cancer patients. The table came from immunoSEQ multiplex PCR; TCRdb's copy has only in-frame clones and leaves some out. The sample has around 120,000 clones; 88% are singletons. Germline-derived CDR1 and CDR2 are SNHLY and FYNNEI. The CDR3 contains 16 residues. V shed 0 bases and J 3 bases; nucleotides not matched to a gene: 2. The V and J genes are TRBV2 and TRBJ2-3, with TRBD2 matching 11 bases. The TCR was taken from an older woman in good health. Sequenced material: blood. The CDR3 DNA is TGTGCCAGCAGTGAAGCTAGCGGGGGGGAGACAGATACGCAGTATTTT. Translation gives CASSEASGGETDTQYF.